This T cell receptor beta chain was identified during a study of post-analysis software for immune sequencing data. Whole-study context: The cohort encompassed relapsing-remitting, secondary progressive and progressive-relapsing multiple sclerosis disease courses. The study, taken as a whole, reports: A handful of TRBV segments appeared more often in patients than in controls, and TRBV5-6, TRBV5-1 and TRBV20-1 were among these. Multiple sclerosis patients had significantly lower normalized Chao1 diversity than controls. Strong co-clustering by F measure was seen for same-batch samples.

Carried by the TCR beta cDNA libraries were unique molecular identifiers. Researchers reported some 500,000 cDNA molecules coming from approximately 1 to 10 million T cells. TCRdb itself ran the PCR reads through MiXCR, one entry per CDR3 protein. The repertoire holds hundreds of thousands of distinct CDR3 sequences, with 25% to 30% as singletons. Only a few counts were recorded for this clonotype. Its target is unknown. V was pared by 2 bases and J by 6 bases, with 1 base of the junction left unmatched. Germline CDR1 and CDR2: MNHEY and SVGEGT. The CDR3 runs to 13 residues. The sequenced sample consisted of blood. This chain links TRBV6-2 or TRBV6-3 with TRBJ2-1; 7 positions match TRBD2. The TCR comes from a girl under 18 with multiple sclerosis. This CDR3 reads CASSYGRGNEQFF. The CDR3 coding sequence is TGTGCCAGCAGTTACGGGAGGGGCAATGAGCAGTTCTTC.